The T cell receptor beta chain under discussion was sequenced for a study of blood T cell repertoires in COVID-19. Study-wide background: T cells, B-cell-depleted T cells, or PBMCs provided the cDNA or gDNA that served as material.

Some clones are missing from TCRdb's copy, which holds only in-frame ones; the method was immunoSEQ multiplex PCR. Among approximately 160,000 clones listed, 70% to 90% were seen once. The CDR3 covers 16 residues. From germline, CDR1 is SGHDN and CDR2 FVKESK. Trimming left V 1 base short and J 4 bases short, with 17 bases between. Sequencing was carried out using peripheral blood. This receptor was identified in a man in his forties or fifties who had recovered from COVID-19. The chain recombines TRBV14 with TRBJ2-7; D is possibly TRBD1 (6 bases). CDR3 amino acids: CASSQASWAGDYEQYF. DNA of the CDR3: TGTGCCAGCAGCCAAGCAAGCTGGGCAGGGGATTACGAGCAGTACTTC.